Each of the 6 T cell receptor beta chains below was sequenced from the same sample in a study of early T cells in non-severe SARS-CoV-2 infection. TCRdb re-called the 5' RACE reads through MiXCR, storing one row per CDR3 protein. The sample lists about 92,000 distinct CDR3 sequences; around 15% were seen once. Sequencing was performed on whole blood. All receptors derive from an adult who was a healthcare worker with PCR-confirmed SARS-CoV-2 infection or an uninfected control (not recorded which).

This clonotype came up a few times. The DNA of the CDR3 is TGCGCCAGCCGACAAGCCGGGAACACCGGGGAGCTGTTTTTT. This gives the protein CASRQAGNTGELFF. The J gene is TRBJ2-2, the V gene TRBV5-1, with no clear D. The length of the CDR3 is 14 residues. V dropped 7 bases and J dropped 1 base, with 11 bases sitting between them. Per the germline V gene, CDR1 is SGHRS and CDR2 is YFSETQ. The variable domain in full, completed from reference TRBV5-1 and TRBJ2-2, reads KAGVTQTPRYLIKTRGQQVTLSCSPISGHRSVSWYQQTPGQGLQFLFEYFSETQRNKGNFPGRFSGRQFSNSRSEMNVSTLELGDSALYLCASRQAGNTGELFFGEGSRLTVL.

This clonotype was recorded only once. The rearrangement joins TRBV20-1 to TRBJ2-2; TRBD2 aligns across 8 bases. V shed 0 bases, J shed 7 bases, and the junction held 4 bases outside the gene matches. This CDR3 comprises 14 residues. The germline V gene has CDR1 DFQATT and CDR2 SNEGSKA (reference sequence). This CDR3 is CSARDGGRIGELFF. CDR3 in DNA: TGCAGTGCTAGAGATGGCGGGAGGATCGGGGAGCTGTTTTTT.

The rearrangement joins TRBV7-2 to TRBJ2-1; D may be TRBD2 (6 bases). The CDR3 runs to 17 residues. Trimming removed 5 bases from V and 4 bases from J, with 21 bases in between. CDR1 is SGHTA and CDR2 is FQGNSA in the germline V gene. The CDR3 here is CASSTRVGTLFYNEQFF. The CDR3 nucleotides read TGTGCCAGCAGCACTAGAGTTGGGACTCTTTTTTACAATGAGCAGTTCTTC.

In this sample, this clonotype turned up many times. V gene TRBV12-3 or TRBV12-4 combines with J gene TRBJ2-7, with 11 bases identical to TRBD2. The CDR3 spans 14 residues. V shed 6 bases, J shed 2 bases, and the junction held 3 bases outside the gene matches. CDR3 in amino acids: CASRGTSGPYEQYF. In nucleotides, the CDR3 is TGTGCCAGCAGGGGGACTAGCGGCCCCTACGAGCAGTACTTC.

This clonotype was counted ten times or more. This rearrangement joins TRBV20-1 to TRBJ1-1, with D possibly being TRBD1 (6 bases). This CDR3 comprises 14 residues. Looked up from germline, CDR1 is DFQATT and CDR2 is SNEGSKA (reference sequence). The CDR3 here is CSPIPGHRNTEAFF. CDR3 DNA sequence: TGCAGCCCGATACCGGGACACCGGAACACTGAAGCTTTCTTT.

The chain links TRBV7-2 to TRBJ1-1; TRBD1 matches at 11 bases. The CDR3 runs to 15 residues. Germline V gives CDR1 SGHTA, CDR2 FQGNSA. The V gene end was trimmed by 3 bases and the J gene end by 7 bases; junction bases not matched to a gene: 7. The CDR3 coding sequence is TGTGCCAGCAGCTTCTGGACAGGGGGCGTCGTTGAAGCTTTCTTT. The encoded protein is CASSFWTGGVVEAFF.